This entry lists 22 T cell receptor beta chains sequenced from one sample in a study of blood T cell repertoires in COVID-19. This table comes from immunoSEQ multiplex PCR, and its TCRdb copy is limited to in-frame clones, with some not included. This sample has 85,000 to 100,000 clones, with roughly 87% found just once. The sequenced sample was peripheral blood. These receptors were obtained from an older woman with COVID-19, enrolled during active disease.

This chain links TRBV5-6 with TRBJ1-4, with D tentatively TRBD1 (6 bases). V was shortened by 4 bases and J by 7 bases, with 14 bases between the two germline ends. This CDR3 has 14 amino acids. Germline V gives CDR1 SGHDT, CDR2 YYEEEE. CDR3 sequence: CASSPDRYGEKLFF. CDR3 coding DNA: TGTGCCAGCAGCCCGGACAGATATGGTGAAAAACTGTTTTTT. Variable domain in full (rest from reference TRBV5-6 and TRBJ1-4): DAGVTQSPTHLIKTRGQQVTLRCSPKSGHDTVSWYQQALGQGPQFIFQYYEEEERQRGNFPDRFSGHQFPNYSSELNVNALLLGDSALYLCASSPDRYGEKLFFGSGTQLSVL.

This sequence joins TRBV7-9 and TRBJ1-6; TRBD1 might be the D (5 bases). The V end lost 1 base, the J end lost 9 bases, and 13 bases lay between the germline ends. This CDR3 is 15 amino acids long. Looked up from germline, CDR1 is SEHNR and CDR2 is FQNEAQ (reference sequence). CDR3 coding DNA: TGTGCCAGCAGCTTAGAAACAGGCCTAGTTTCACCCCTCCACTTT. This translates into CASSLETGLVSPLHF. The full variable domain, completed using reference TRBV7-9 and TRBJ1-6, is DTGVSQNPRHKITKRGQNVTFRCDPISEHNRLYWYRQTLGQGPEFLTYFQNEAQLEKSRLLSDRFSAERPKGSFSTLEIQRTEQGDSAMYLCASSLETGLVSPLHFGNGTRLTVT.

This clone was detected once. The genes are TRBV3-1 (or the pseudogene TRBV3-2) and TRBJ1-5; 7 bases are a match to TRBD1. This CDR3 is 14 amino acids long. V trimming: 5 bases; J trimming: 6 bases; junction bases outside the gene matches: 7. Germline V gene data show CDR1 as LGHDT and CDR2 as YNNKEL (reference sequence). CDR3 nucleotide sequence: TGTGCCAGCAGCAACAGGGGTCCCAGTCAGCCCCAGCATTTT. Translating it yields CASSNRGPSQPQHF.

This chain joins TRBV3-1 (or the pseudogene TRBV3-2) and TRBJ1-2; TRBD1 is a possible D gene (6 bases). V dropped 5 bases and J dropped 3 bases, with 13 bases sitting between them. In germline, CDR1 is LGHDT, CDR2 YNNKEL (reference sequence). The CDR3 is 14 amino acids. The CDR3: CASSKGEGDYGYTF. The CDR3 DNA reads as TGTGCCAGCAGCAAAGGGGAGGGGGACTATGGCTACACCTTC.

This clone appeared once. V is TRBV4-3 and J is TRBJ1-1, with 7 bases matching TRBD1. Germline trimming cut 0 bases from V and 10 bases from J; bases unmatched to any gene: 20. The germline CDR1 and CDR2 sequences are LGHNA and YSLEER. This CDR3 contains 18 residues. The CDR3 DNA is TGCGCCAGCAGCCAAGAAGTTCCGGCAGGGGGTCCTCCCCTTCGAGCTTTCTTT. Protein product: CASSQEVPAGGPPLRAFF.

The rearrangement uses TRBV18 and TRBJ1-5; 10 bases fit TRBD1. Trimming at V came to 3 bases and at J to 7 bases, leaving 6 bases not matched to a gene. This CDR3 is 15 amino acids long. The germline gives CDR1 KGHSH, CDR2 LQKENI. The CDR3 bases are TGTGCCAGCTCACCTACGACAGGGGGCCGGCAGCCCCAGCATTTT. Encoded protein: CASSPTTGGRQPQHF. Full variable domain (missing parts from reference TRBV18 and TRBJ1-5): NAGVMQNPRHLVRRRGQEARLRCSPMKGHSHVYWYRQLPEEGLKFMVYLQKENIIDESGMPKERFSAEFPKEGPSILRIQQVVRGDSAAYFCASSPTTGGRQPQHFGDGTRLSIL.

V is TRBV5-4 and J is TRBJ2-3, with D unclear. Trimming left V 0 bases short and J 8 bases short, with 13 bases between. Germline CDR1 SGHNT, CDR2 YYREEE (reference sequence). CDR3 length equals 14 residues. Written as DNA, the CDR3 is TGTGCCAGCAGCTTGGAAGTCCGCAGAGGTACGCAGTATTTT. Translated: CASSLEVRRGTQYF.

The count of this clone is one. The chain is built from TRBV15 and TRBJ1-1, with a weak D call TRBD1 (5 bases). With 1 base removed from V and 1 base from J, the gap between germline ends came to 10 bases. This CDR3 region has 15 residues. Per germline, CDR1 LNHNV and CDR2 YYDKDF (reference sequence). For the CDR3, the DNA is TGTGCCACCAGCAGAGCTGTGACAGCGAACACTGAAGCTTTCTTT. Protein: CATSRAVTANTEAFF.

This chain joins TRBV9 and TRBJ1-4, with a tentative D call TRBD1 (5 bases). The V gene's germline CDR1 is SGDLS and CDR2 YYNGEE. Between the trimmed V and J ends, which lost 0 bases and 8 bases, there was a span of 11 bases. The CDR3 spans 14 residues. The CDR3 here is CASSVGDYAEKLFF. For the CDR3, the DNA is TGTGCCAGCAGCGTAGGGGACTACGCGGAAAAACTGTTTTTT.

The CDR3 DNA is TGCGCCAGCAGCTCGGGGGGGAACCTGGAGACCCAGTACTTC. Amino acids: CASSSGGNLETQYF. This chain connects TRBV5-1 to TRBJ2-5; 8 positions agree with TRBD2. CDR3 size: 14 residues. Germline V CDR1 and CDR2: SGHRS, YFSETQ. V was clipped by 3 bases and J by 5 bases; unmatched bases: 6.

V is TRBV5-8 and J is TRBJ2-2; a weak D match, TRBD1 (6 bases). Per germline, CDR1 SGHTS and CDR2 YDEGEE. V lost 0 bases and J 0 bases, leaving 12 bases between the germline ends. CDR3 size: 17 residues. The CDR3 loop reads CASSLAKDSSNTGELFF. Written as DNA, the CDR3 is TGTGCCAGCAGCTTGGCCAAGGACAGCTCGAACACCGGGGAGCTGTTTTTT.

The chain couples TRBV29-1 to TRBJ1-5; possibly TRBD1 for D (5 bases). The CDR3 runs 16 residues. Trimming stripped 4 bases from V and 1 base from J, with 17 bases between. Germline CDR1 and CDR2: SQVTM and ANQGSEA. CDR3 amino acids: CSVATGTGGSNQPQHF. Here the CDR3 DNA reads TGCAGCGTTGCGACTGGGACGGGGGGAAGCAATCAGCCCCAGCATTTT. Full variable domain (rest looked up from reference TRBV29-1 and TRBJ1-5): SAVISQKPSRDICQRGTSLTIQCQVDSQVTMMFWYRQQPGQSLTLIATANQGSEATYESGFVIDKFPISRPNLTFSTLTVSNMSPEDSSIYLCSVATGTGGSNQPQHFGDGTRLSIL.

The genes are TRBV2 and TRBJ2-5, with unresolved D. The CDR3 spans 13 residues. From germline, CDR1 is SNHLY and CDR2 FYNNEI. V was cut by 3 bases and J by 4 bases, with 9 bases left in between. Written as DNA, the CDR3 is TGTGCCAGCAGTGATTCGGGTCGAGAGACCCAGTACTTC. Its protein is CASSDSGRETQYF.

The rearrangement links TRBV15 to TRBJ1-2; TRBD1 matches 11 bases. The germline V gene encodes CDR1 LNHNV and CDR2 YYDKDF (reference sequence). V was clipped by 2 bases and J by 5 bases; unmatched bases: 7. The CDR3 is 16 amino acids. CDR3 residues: CATSRSQGQGAYGYTF. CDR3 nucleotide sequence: TGTGCCACCAGCAGATCTCAAGGACAGGGGGCATATGGCTACACCTTC. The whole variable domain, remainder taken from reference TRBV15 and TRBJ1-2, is DAMVIQNPRYQVTQFGKPVTLSCSQTLNHNVMYWYQQKSSQAPKLLFHYYDKDFNNEADTPDNFQSRRPNTSFCFLDIRSPGLGDTAMYLCATSRSQGQGAYGYTFGSGTRLTVV.

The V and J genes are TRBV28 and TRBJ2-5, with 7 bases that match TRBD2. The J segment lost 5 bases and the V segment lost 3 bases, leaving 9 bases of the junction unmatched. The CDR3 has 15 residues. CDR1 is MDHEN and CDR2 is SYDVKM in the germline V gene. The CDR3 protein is CASSFSGLVVETQYF. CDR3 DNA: TGTGCCAGCAGTTTTTCCGGACTAGTGGTTGAGACCCAGTACTTC.

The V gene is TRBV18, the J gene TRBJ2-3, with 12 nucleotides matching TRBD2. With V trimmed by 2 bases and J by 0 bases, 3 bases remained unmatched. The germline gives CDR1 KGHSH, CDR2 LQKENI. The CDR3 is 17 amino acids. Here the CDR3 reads CASSPTSGGSSTDTQYF. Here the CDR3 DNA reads TGTGCCAGCTCACCAACTAGCGGGGGGTCGAGCACAGATACGCAGTATTTT.

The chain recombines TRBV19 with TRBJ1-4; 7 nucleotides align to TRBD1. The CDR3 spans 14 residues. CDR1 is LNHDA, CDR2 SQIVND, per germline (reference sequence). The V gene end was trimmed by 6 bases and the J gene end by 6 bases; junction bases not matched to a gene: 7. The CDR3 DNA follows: TGTGCCAGTAGACTGTCCGGGACAGATGAAAAACTGTTTTTT. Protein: CASRLSGTDEKLFF.

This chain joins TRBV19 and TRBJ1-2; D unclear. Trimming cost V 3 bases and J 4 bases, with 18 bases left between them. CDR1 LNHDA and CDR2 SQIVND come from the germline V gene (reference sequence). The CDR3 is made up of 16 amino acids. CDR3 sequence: CASSIVGSSGSYGYTF. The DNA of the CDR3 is TGTGCCAGTAGTATCGTGGGCTCTTCAGGTAGCTATGGCTACACCTTC.

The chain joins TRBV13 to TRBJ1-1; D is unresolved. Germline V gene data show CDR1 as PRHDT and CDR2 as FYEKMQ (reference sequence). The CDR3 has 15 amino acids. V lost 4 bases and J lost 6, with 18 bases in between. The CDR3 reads CASSSISSLVSEAFF. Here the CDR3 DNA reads TGTGCCAGCAGCTCCATCTCCTCACTTGTCTCTGAAGCTTTCTTT.

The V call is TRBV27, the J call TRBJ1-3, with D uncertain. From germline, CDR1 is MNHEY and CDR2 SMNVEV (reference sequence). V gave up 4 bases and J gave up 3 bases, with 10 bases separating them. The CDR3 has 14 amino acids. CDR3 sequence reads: CASSYRGVGNTIYF. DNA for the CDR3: TGTGCCAGCAGTTATCGCGGGGTTGGAAACACCATATATTTT.

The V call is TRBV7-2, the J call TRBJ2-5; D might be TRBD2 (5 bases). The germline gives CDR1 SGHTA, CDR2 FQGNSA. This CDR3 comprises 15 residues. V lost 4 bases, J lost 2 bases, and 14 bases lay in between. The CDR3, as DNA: TGTGCCAGCAGCTCAATAGCCGGGGTTCAAGAGACCCAGTACTTC. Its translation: CASSSIAGVQETQYF.

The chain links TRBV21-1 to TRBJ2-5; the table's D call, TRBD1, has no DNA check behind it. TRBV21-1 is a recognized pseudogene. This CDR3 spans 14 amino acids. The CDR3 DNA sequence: TGTGCCAGCAGCAAAAGACAGGGAGGAGAGACCCAGTACTTC. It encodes CASSKRQGGETQYF.